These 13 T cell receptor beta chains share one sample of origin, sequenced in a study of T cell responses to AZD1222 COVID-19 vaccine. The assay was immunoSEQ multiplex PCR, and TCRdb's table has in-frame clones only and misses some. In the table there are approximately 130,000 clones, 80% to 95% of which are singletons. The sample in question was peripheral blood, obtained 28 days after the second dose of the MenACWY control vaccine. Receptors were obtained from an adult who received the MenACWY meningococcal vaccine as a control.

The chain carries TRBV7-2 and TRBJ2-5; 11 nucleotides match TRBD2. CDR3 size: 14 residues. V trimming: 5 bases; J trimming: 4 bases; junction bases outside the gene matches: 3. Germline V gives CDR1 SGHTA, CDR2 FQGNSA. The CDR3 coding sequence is TGTGCCAGCAGCGTTAGCGGGGGGGCAGAGACCCAGTACTTC. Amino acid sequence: CASSVSGGAETQYF.

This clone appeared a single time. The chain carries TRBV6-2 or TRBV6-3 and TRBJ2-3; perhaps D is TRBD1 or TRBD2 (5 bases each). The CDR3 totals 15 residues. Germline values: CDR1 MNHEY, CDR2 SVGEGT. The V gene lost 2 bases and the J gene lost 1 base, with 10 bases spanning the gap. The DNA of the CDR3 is TGTGCCAGCAGTTACCCGGGACCAGGCACAGATACGCAGTATTTT. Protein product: CASSYPGPGTDTQYF.

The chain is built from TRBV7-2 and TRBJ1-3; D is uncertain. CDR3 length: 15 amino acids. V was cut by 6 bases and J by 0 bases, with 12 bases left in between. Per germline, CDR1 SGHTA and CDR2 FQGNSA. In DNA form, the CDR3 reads TGTGCCAGCAGGAAACAGATTCTCTCTGGAAACACCATATATTTT. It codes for CASRKQILSGNTIYF.

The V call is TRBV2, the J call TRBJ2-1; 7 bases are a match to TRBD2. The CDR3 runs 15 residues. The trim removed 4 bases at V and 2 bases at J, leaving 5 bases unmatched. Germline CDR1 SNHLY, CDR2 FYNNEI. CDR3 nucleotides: TGTGCCAGCAGTGGAGGCGGGAGAGCCTACAATGAGCAGTTCTTC. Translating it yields CASSGGGRAYNEQFF.

The CDR3, as DNA: TGTGCCACCAGTGATTCAAGCCCACTAGCGGGAGGATACAATGAGCAGTTCTTC. Amino acid sequence: CATSDSSPLAGGYNEQFF. The genes are TRBV24-1 and TRBJ2-1; 12 bases are a match to TRBD2. Losses at the gene ends were 2 bases for V and 4 bases for J; bases not matched to a gene: 8. Per the germline V gene, CDR1 is KGHDR and CDR2 is SFDVKD. The CDR3 covers 18 residues.

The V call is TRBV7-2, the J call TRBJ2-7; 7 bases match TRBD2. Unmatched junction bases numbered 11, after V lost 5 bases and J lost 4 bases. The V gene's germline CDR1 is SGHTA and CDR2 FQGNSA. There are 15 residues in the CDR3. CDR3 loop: CASSATSSSTYEQYF. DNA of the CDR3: TGTGCCAGCAGCGCGACTAGCTCATCAACATACGAGCAGTACTTC.

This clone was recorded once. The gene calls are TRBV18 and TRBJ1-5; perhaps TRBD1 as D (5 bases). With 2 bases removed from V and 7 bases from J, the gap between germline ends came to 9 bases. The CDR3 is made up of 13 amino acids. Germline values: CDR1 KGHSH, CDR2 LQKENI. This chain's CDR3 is CASSPFRDQPQHF. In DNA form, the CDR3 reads TGTGCCAGCTCACCATTTCGGGACCAGCCCCAGCATTTT.

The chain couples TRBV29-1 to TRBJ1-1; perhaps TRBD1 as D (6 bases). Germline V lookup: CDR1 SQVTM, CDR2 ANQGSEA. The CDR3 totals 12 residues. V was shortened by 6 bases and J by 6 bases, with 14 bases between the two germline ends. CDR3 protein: CSVVPDRAEAFF. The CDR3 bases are TGCAGCGTCGTCCCGGACAGAGCTGAAGCTTTCTTT.

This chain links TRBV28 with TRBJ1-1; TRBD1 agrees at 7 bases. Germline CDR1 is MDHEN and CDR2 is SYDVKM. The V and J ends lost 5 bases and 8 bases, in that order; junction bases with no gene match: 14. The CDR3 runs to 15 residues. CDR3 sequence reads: CASSLGTAASGEAFF. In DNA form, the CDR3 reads TGTGCCAGCAGTCTTGGGACAGCGGCCAGTGGGGAAGCTTTCTTT.

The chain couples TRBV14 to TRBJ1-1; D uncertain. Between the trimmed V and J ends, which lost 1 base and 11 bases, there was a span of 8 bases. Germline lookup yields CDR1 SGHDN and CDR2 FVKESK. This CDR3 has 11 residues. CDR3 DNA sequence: TGTGCCAGCAGCCAAGTTCGGGAGGCTTTCTTT. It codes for CASSQVREAFF.

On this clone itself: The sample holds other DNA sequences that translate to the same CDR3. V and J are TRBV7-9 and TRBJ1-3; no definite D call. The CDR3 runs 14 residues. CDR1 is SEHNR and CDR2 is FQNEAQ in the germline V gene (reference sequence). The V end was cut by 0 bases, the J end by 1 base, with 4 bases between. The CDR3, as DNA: TGTGCCAGCAGCTTAGCAGGGTCTGGAAACACCATATATTTT. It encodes CASSLAGSGNTIYF.

The CDR3 sequence: CASSPGGYTGELFF. As DNA, the CDR3 is TGTGCCAGCTCACCGGGCGGGTACACCGGGGAGCTGTTTTTT. V usage is TRBV18 and J usage is TRBJ2-2; D possibly corresponds to TRBD2 (5 bases). V lost 3 bases and J 3 bases, leaving 8 bases between the germline ends. The CDR3 consists of 14 residues. Germline V CDR1 and CDR2: KGHSH, LQKENI.

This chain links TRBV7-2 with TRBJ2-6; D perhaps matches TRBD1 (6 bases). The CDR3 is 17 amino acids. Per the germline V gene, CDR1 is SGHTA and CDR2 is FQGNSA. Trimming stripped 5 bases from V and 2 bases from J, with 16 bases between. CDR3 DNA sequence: TGTGCCAGCAGCCAACAGGGTCTTTCCCCTGGGGCCAACGTCCTGACTTTC. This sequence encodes CASSQQGLSPGANVLTF.